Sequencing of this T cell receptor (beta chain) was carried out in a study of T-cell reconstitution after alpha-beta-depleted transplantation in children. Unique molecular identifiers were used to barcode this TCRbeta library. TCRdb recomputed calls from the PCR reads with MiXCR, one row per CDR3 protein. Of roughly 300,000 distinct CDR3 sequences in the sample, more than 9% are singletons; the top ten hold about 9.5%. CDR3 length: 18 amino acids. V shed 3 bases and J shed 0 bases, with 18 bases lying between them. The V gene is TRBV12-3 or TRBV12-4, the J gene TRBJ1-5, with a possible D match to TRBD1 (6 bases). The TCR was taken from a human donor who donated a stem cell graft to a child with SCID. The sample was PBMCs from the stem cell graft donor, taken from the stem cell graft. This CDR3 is CASSFGIMGGNSNQPQHF. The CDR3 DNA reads TGTGCCAGCAGTTTCGGAATAATGGGGGGCAATAGCAATCAGCCCCAGCATTTT.